The sequence of this T cell receptor (beta chain) was determined in a study of blood T cell repertoires in COVID-19. The sample holds one count of this clone. The CDR3 covers 17 residues. The V segment lost 3 bases and the J segment 1 base; nucleotides outside the gene matches: 7. Germline values: CDR1 LGHDT, CDR2 YNNKEL (reference sequence). Original methodology: Estimation of nucleated cell counts was performed using reference gene primer amplification. The data were produced by immunoSEQ multiplex PCR, yet TCRdb's version contains in-frame clones alone and is incomplete. V and J calls and clone size are given by that table; D and trimming were obtained from the DNA. The table shows around 26,000 clones, with approximately 77% occurring only once.

The sequencing input was peripheral blood. The chain recombines TRBV3-1 (or the pseudogene TRBV3-2) with TRBJ2-2; 8 bases align to TRBD1. This sequence was found in a human donor in a cohort sampled during active COVID-19. CDR3 protein: CASSHPTGTGNTGELFF. CDR3 coding DNA: TGTGCCAGCAGCCACCCAACCGGGACAGGGAACACCGGGGAGCTGTTTTTT.